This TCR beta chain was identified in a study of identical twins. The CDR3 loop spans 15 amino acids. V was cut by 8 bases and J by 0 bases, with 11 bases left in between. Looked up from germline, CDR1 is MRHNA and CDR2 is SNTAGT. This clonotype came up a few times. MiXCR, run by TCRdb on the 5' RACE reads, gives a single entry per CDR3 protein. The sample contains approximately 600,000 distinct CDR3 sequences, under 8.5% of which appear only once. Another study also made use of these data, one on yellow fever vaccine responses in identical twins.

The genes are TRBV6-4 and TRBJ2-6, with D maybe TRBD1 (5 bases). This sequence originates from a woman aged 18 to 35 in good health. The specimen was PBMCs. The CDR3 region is CASRKTVSGANVLTF. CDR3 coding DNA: TGTGCCAGCCGAAAGACAGTCTCTGGGGCCAACGTCCTGACTTTC.